The rows below give T cell receptor beta chains drawn from one sample of a study of shared clonotypes between healthy human individuals. Here immunoSEQ multiplex PCR was the method, and the copy in TCRdb shows in-frame clones only, minus some. Of fewer than 650,000 clones listed, 75% to 85% are singletons. Source material: PBMCs. Source of these receptors: a woman aged 40 to 50 in good health. Some clones in this sample may be carry-over from other donors' samples. The CDR3 runs from the conserved cysteine through the conserved F or W. D genes are given only for firm matches. Size is omitted from some rows. Given values are once, few, many or a class for expanded clones.

j_call v_call clone_size d_call cdr3_aa cdr3_nt
TRBJ2-5 TRBV11-2 NA TRBD2 CASSFAGVFETQYF TGTGCCAGCAGCTTTGCGGGAGTATTTGAGACCCAGTACTTC
TRBJ2-3 TRBV2 NA TRBD2 CASSAAGHREGNTQYF TGTGCCAGCAGTGCCGCGGGACACCGGGAGGGGAATACGCAGTATTTT
TRBJ2-2 TRBV4-2 NA NA CASSQDLQNTGELFF TGTGCCAGCAGCCAAGATCTCCAGAACACCGGGGAGCTGTTTTTT
TRBJ2-4 TRBV9 NA NA CASSVGLGSKNIQYF TGTGCCAGCAGCGTCGGGTTAGGGAGCAAAAACATTCAGTACTTC
TRBJ2-2 TRBV18 NA TRBD2 CASSPRPAGGTGELFF TGTGCCAGCTCACCACGACCAGCGGGAGGTACCGGGGAGCTGTTTTTT
TRBJ2-1 TRBV29-1 NA NA CSVEDPGRIYNEQFF TGCAGCGTCGAAGACCCGGGACGGATTTACAATGAGCAGTTCTTC
TRBJ2-7 TRBV5-8 NA NA CASSLHYEQYF TGTGCCAGCAGCTTGCACTACGAGCAGTACTTC
TRBJ2-1 TRBV5-4 NA NA CASSSPGDLNEQFF TGTGCCAGCAGCTCTCCGGGAGATCTCAATGAGCAGTTCTTC
TRBJ2-2 TRBV10-2 NA NA CASSESILSGELFF TGCGCCAGCAGTGAGTCGATACTATCCGGGGAGCTGTTTTTT
TRBJ2-7 TRBV30 NA TRBD2 CAWSVGTSGSSYEQYF TGTGCCTGGAGTGTGGGGACTAGCGGGAGCTCCTACGAGCAGTACTTC
TRBJ2-4 TRBV28 few NA CASEAPAKNIQYF TGTGCCAGCGAGGCGCCGGCCAAAAACATTCAGTACTTC
TRBJ1-4 TRBV9 few TRBD1 CASSSTGRDEKLFF TGTGCCAGCAGCTCGACAGGGAGAGATGAAAAACTGTTTTTT
TRBJ2-7 TRBV30 NA NA CAWSSGLAGDEQYF TGTGCCTGGAGCTCCGGCCTGGCCGGGGACGAGCAGTACTTC
TRBJ2-1 TRBV5-4 NA NA CASSLELNNEQFF TGTGCCAGCAGCTTGGAGCTAAACAATGAGCAGTTCTTC
TRBJ2-7 TRBV28 NA TRBD1 CASSRQGLRNEQYF TGTGCCAGCAGTCGACAGGGCCTTCGGAACGAGCAGTACTTC
TRBJ1-2 TRBV5-6 NA TRBD1 CASSLGTGGSHYGYTF TGTGCCAGCAGCTTGGGGACAGGGGGCTCTCACTATGGCTACACCTTC